This note documents a single T cell receptor (beta chain) sequence. The source of the sample is a study of blood T cells in healthy people across ages. Study-wide context: For every two T cells, template switching captured about one barcoded beta molecule.

For the second PCR, which ran for about 6 to 11 cycles, a sample-barcoded 5' primer and a J-beta primer mix were used. Unique molecular identifiers of 12 random nucleotides labeled each cDNA. TCRdb re-derived calls from the 5' RACE reads in MiXCR, one entry per CDR3 protein. Of 700,000 to 800,000 distinct CDR3 sequences detected, around 40% appear once; the ten largest clones hold 20% to 25%. V was cut by 5 bases and J by 4 bases, with 17 bases left in between. The CDR3 covers 15 residues. Germline CDR1 reads SGHTA; CDR2 reads FQGNSA. The sequenced sample consisted of blood. The origin of this receptor is a woman aged 55-75 years in good health. The chain carries TRBV7-2 and TRBJ2-5, with D uncertain. The CDR3 sequence is CASSIGYSVGETQYF. The CDR3 DNA is TGTGCCAGCAGCATCGGCTATTCGGTGGGAGAGACCCAGTACTTC.